These 28 T cell receptor beta chains originate from one sample sequenced in a study of blood T cell repertoires in COVID-19. The table came from immunoSEQ multiplex PCR; TCRdb's copy has only in-frame clones and leaves some out. The repertoire has fewer than 250,000 clones, 75% to 85% of them found once; the top ten carry roughly 5%. Sequenced: peripheral blood. The receptors come from a human donor in a cohort sampled during active COVID-19.

This clone was observed once. The rearrangement joins TRBV10-3 to TRBJ1-2, with 12 bases identical to TRBD1. The CDR3 sequence is 16 residues long. Looked up from germline, CDR1 is ENHRY and CDR2 is SYGVKD. With 3 bases clipped from V and 4 bases from J, the junction kept 6 bases outside the gene matches. Written as DNA, the CDR3 is TGTGCCATCAGTGAATTGGCGGGACAGGGGGCCTATGGCTACACCTTC. Residues: CAISELAGQGAYGYTF.

The chain employs TRBV29-1 and TRBJ2-5; D is uncertain. The CDR3 has 12 residues. The ends were cut back, 7 bases at V and 5 bases at J, with 14 bases in the middle. The germline V gene has CDR1 SQVTM and CDR2 ANQGSEA. The CDR3 spells CSAISPRETQYF. The CDR3 DNA reads TGCAGCGCAATCTCCCCCAGGGAGACCCAGTACTTC.

This clone was detected only a few times. The chain links TRBV6-5 to TRBJ2-2, with 12 positions matching TRBD2. Germline values: CDR1 MNHEY, CDR2 SVGAGI. This CDR3 is 14 amino acids long. V gave up 5 bases and J gave up 6 bases; unmatched junction bases: 1. Here the CDR3 reads CASSPSGGAGELFF. The CDR3 DNA reads as TGTGCCAGCAGTCCTAGCGGGGGGGCCGGGGAGCTGTTTTTT.

The chain is built from TRBV15 and TRBJ2-5; 13 bases agree with TRBD2. CDR3 size: 18 residues. CDR1 is LNHNV and CDR2 is YYDKDF in the germline V gene (reference sequence). V was pared by 3 bases and J by 0 bases, with 7 bases of the junction left unmatched. The CDR3 sequence is CATSRSGLAGPYQETQYF. CDR3 DNA sequence: TGTGCCACCAGCAGGTCGGGACTAGCGGGACCCTACCAAGAGACCCAGTACTTC.

This clone is a singleton in its sample. This chain connects TRBV6-1 to TRBJ2-2; no clear D. CDR3 length: 14 residues. Germline CDR1 MNHNS, CDR2 SASEGT. The germline V and J ends were trimmed by 1 base and 3 bases, with 6 bases remaining between them. The CDR3 protein is CASSEGRHTGELFF. CDR3 bases: TGTGCCAGCAGTGAAGGCAGGCACACCGGGGAGCTGTTTTTT.

This clone has only one observation. The chain employs TRBV9 and TRBJ2-1, with 11 bases identical to TRBD2. J was trimmed by 1 base and V by 5 bases; bases with no gene match: 2. Germline lookup yields CDR1 SGDLS and CDR2 YYNGEE. The CDR3 totals 15 residues. CDR3 DNA sequence: TGTGCCAGCAGTGGGACTAGCGGTTCCTACAATGAGCAGTTCTTC. Residues: CASSGTSGSYNEQFF.

V usage is TRBV6-5 and J usage is TRBJ1-2; 9 nucleotides match TRBD1. The CDR3 loop spans 14 amino acids. In germline, CDR1 is MNHEY, CDR2 SVGAGI. The V gene end was trimmed by 5 bases and the J gene end by 4 bases; junction bases not matched to a gene: 5. CDR3 residues: CASSRGTGTYGYTF. CDR3 DNA sequence: TGTGCCAGCAGTAGGGGGACAGGGACCTATGGCTACACCTTC.

J is TRBJ1-4 and V is TRBV5-6; D perhaps matches TRBD1 (5 bases). CDR3 length: 15 amino acids. The germline V and J ends were trimmed by 3 bases and 8 bases, with 17 bases remaining between them. CDR1 SGHDT and CDR2 YYEEEE come from the germline V gene. In DNA, the CDR3 is TGTGCCAGCAGCTGGAGGGGCGCTTTAGGGGAAAAACTGTTTTTT. Its translation is CASSWRGALGEKLFF.

The chain joins TRBV18 to TRBJ2-4; 9 bases fit TRBD1. Trimming at V came to 6 bases and at J to 1 base, leaving 7 bases not matched to a gene. The CDR3 has 16 amino acids. Germline CDR1 reads KGHSH; CDR2 reads LQKENI. The CDR3 is CASSDTGGAAKNIQYF. The CDR3 DNA follows: TGTGCCAGCTCGGATACAGGGGGCGCGGCCAAAAACATTCAGTACTTC.

The chain recombines TRBV3-1 (or the pseudogene TRBV3-2) with TRBJ1-4; the D gene is possibly TRBD1 (5 bases). Germline-derived CDR1 and CDR2 are LGHDT and YNNKEL (reference sequence). The CDR3 totals 18 residues. Between the trimmed V and J ends, which lost 0 bases and 0 bases, there was a span of 14 bases. The CDR3 here is CASSQERDRGATNEKLFF. In nucleotides, the CDR3 is TGTGCCAGCAGCCAAGAGCGGGACCGAGGTGCAACTAATGAAAAACTGTTTTTT.

The DNA for the CDR3 is TGTGCCAGCACCGCGGACAGGGCCTACGAGCAGTACTTC. This gives the protein CASTADRAYEQYF. J is TRBJ2-7 and V is TRBV6-6; the match to TRBD1 covers 8 bases. The V gene end was trimmed by 7 bases and the J gene end by 2 bases; junction bases not matched to a gene: 4. Germline loops: CDR1 MNHNY, CDR2 SVGAGI (reference sequence). The CDR3 sequence is 13 residues long.

The CDR3 protein is CASSDIVSSGNTIYF. The CDR3, as DNA: TGTGCCAGCTCCGATATCGTTAGCTCTGGAAACACCATATATTTT. This sequence joins TRBV18 and TRBJ1-3; D not certain. V was trimmed by 6 bases and J by 0 bases, leaving 12 bases between them. The CDR3 extends over 15 amino acids. Germline CDR1 reads KGHSH; CDR2 reads LQKENI.

This chain uses TRBV29-1 with TRBJ2-1, with 7 bases matching TRBD2. The CDR3 consists of 12 residues. Trimming at V came to 4 bases and at J to 6 bases, leaving 3 bases not matched to a gene. Germline assignment: CDR1 SQVTM and CDR2 ANQGSEA. The CDR3 reads CSVGWGGNEQFF. CDR3 coding DNA: TGCAGCGTTGGGTGGGGGGGCAATGAGCAGTTCTTC.

The chain is built from TRBV27 and TRBJ2-1; D is uncertain. Between the trimmed V and J ends, which lost 6 bases and 10 bases, there was a span of 28 bases. The germline V gene has CDR1 MNHEY and CDR2 SMNVEV (reference sequence). CDR3 length: 17 residues. CDR3 bases: TGTGCCAGCAGCCAGAGATATGCGGCGGAGAGGTCGCGCGAGCAGTTCTTC. This encodes CASSQRYAAERSREQFF.

This clone was recorded once. The rearrangement links TRBV6-5 to TRBJ2-7; tentatively, D is TRBD1 (6 bases). The ends were cut back, 9 bases at V and 2 bases at J, with 11 bases in the middle. Per the germline V gene, CDR1 is MNHEY and CDR2 is SVGAGI. There are 12 residues in the CDR3. The CDR3 loop reads CASRRGTYEQYF. The CDR3 DNA is TGTGCCAGTCGCAGGGGTACCTACGAGCAGTACTTC.

This rearrangement joins TRBV24-1 to TRBJ1-2, with TRBD1 matching 9 bases. CDR1 is KGHDR, CDR2 SFDVKD, per germline. The CDR3 consists of 18 residues. V was pared by 5 bases and J by 0 bases, with 12 bases of the junction left unmatched. CDR3 loop: CATSGDRATSNSNYGYTF. In DNA, the CDR3 is TGTGCCACCAGTGGGGACAGGGCTACATCCAACTCTAACTATGGCTACACCTTC.

Of note for this clone: Other DNA variants within this sample encode the same CDR3. The chain couples TRBV7-6 to TRBJ2-3; TRBD2 aligns across 10 bases. From germline, CDR1 is SGHVS and CDR2 FNYEAQ. With 4 bases clipped from V and 1 base from J, the junction kept 2 bases outside the gene matches. The CDR3 spans 15 residues. Here the CDR3 reads CASSSLAGGTDTQYF. In nucleotides, the CDR3 is TGTGCCAGCAGCTCTCTAGCGGGAGGCACAGATACGCAGTATTTT.

The chain uses TRBV5-1 and TRBJ2-3, with 7 bases identical to TRBD1. This CDR3 has 19 residues. Germline lookup yields CDR1 SGHRS and CDR2 YFSETQ. Unmatched junction bases numbered 14, after V lost 1 base and J lost 0 bases. DNA of the CDR3: TGCGCCAGCAGCTTGAGGGGGCCCGTAGGACGAGGGAGCACAGATACGCAGTATTTT. Protein: CASSLRGPVGRGSTDTQYF. The whole variable domain, remainder taken from reference TRBV5-1 and TRBJ2-3, is KAGVTQTPRYLIKTRGQQVTLSCSPISGHRSVSWYQQTPGQGLQFLFEYFSETQRNKGNFPGRFSGRQFSNSRSEMNVSTLELGDSALYLCASSLRGPVGRGSTDTQYFGPGTRLTVL.

This sequence joins TRBV5-4 and TRBJ1-1; D is perhaps TRBD1 (6 bases). Germline CDR1 and CDR2: SGHNT and YYREEE (reference sequence). V lost 5 bases and J 10 bases, leaving 21 bases between the germline ends. The CDR3 totals 14 residues. DNA for the CDR3: TGTGCCAGCAGTTCCGGAATACCGGGGGGGCGAGCTTTCTTT. Its protein product is CASSSGIPGGRAFF. The variable domain in full, completed from reference TRBV5-4 and TRBJ1-1, reads ETGVTQSPTHLIKTRGQQVTLRCSSQSGHNTVSWYQQALGQGPQFIFQYYREEENGRGNFPPRFSGLQFPNYSSELNVNALELDDSALYLCASSSGIPGGRAFFGQGTRLTVV.

The rearrangement links TRBV12-3 or TRBV12-4 to TRBJ2-7, with D unresolved. The V end was cut by 3 bases, the J end by 3 bases, with 9 bases between. The CDR3 has 13 residues. CDR3 sequence: CASSFNRYYEQYF. CDR3 sequence (DNA): TGTGCCAGCAGTTTCAACCGCTACTACGAGCAGTACTTC.

The rearrangement joins TRBV23-1 to TRBJ1-2; D not resolved. TRBV23-1 is treated as an ORF (open reading frame) with a function not yet certain. V lost 2 bases, J lost 7 bases, and 17 bases lay in between. The CDR3 is made up of 15 amino acids. In DNA form, the CDR3 reads TGCGCCAGCAGTCAACCGGGAAAAACGGTATCTGGCTACACCTTC. Its translation is CASSQPGKTVSGYTF.

This clone has just a few counts. The gene calls are TRBV7-3 and TRBJ2-1, with D perhaps matching TRBD2 (6 bases). Trimming cost V 6 bases and J 5 bases, with 14 bases left between them. The CDR3 length is 14 residues. Germline CDR1 is SGHTA and CDR2 is FQGTGA. The CDR3 nucleotides read TGTGCCAGCAGACCTAGTACTAGCCACAATGAGCAGTTCTTC. Translation: CASRPSTSHNEQFF.

The chain combines TRBV7-9 with TRBJ2-7; D not resolved. The CDR3 spans 13 residues. The V gene's germline CDR1 is SEHNR and CDR2 FQNEAQ (reference sequence). Trimming shortened V by 5 bases and J by 3 bases, and 11 bases separated the two germline ends. The DNA of the CDR3 is TGTGCCAGCAGCCCTTACGGTGTCTACGAGCAGTACTTC. This codes for CASSPYGVYEQYF.

This clone was found many times. The CDR3 nucleotides read TGTGCCAGCAGCTTGGCCGGGGGGGCCCACTACGAGCAGTACTTC. Translating gives CASSLAGGAHYEQYF. The chain is built from TRBV5-6 and TRBJ2-7, with 8 positions matching TRBD2. The CDR3 consists of 15 residues. Trimming took 0 bases from V and 3 from J; bases not matched to a gene: 5. Germline V gene lookup returns CDR1 SGHDT and CDR2 YYEEEE.

A single count supports this clone. The rearrangement links TRBV9 to TRBJ2-3, with 11 bases that match TRBD1. Trimming removed 2 bases from V and 3 bases from J; junction bases left unmatched: 5. Germline V CDR1 and CDR2: SGDLS, YYNGEE. The CDR3 consists of 16 residues. This chain's CDR3 is CASSVEGQGGTDTQYF. The CDR3 bases are TGTGCCAGCAGCGTCGAGGGACAGGGGGGAACAGATACGCAGTATTTT.

This rearrangement joins TRBV28 to TRBJ1-5; a weak D match, TRBD1 (6 bases). The V gene's germline CDR1 is MDHEN and CDR2 SYDVKM. This CDR3 has 16 residues. Trimming took 6 bases from V and 7 from J, leaving 22 bases between them. The CDR3 region has the DNA TGTGCCAGCAGCCCTACCCCCATCACCCAGGGGCAGCCCCAGCATTTT. This sequence encodes CASSPTPITQGQPQHF.

This chain joins TRBV27 and TRBJ2-7; 8 bases map to TRBD2. Germline values: CDR1 MNHEY, CDR2 SMNVEV (reference sequence). The junction had 24 bases not matched to a gene; V was cut back by 6 bases and J by 2 bases. The CDR3 contains 20 residues. The chain's CDR3 is CASSLLPSRDPSGFTYEQYF. DNA for the CDR3: TGTGCCAGCAGCCTCCTTCCGAGCAGGGATCCTAGCGGGTTCACCTACGAGCAGTACTTC.

V and J are TRBV6-2 or TRBV6-3 and TRBJ2-5; 8 bases match TRBD1. CDR1 MNHEY and CDR2 SVGEGT come from the germline V gene. The CDR3 sequence is 14 residues long. V lost 5 bases to trimming and J lost 8 bases; unmatched junction nucleotides: 10. In nucleotides, the CDR3 is TGTGCCAGCAGTCATCCGGACAGGGTAAAAACCCAGTACTTC. Its protein product is CASSHPDRVKTQYF.